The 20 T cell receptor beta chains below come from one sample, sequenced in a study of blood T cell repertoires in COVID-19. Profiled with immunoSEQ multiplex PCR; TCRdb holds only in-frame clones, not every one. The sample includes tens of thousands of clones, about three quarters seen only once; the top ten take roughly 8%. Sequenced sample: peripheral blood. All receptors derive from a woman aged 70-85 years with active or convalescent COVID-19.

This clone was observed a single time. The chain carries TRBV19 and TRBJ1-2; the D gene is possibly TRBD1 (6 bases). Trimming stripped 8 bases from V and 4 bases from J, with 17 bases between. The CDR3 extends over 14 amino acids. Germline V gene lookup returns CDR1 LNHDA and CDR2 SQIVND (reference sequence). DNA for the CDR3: TGTGCCAGTGGGGGGGCTGGTAATGGCTATGGCTACACCTTC. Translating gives CASGGAGNGYGYTF. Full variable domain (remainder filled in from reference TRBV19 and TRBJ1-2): DGGITQSPKYLFRKEGQNVTLSCEQNLNHDAMYWYRQDPGQGLRLIYYSQIVNDFQKGDIAEGYSVSREKKESFPLTVTSAQKNPTAFYLCASGGAGNGYGYTFGSGTRLTVV.

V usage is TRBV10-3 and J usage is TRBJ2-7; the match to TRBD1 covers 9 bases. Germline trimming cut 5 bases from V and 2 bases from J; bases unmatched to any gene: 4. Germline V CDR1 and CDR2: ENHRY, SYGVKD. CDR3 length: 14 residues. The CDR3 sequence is CAISSGTGPYEQYF. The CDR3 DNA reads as TGTGCCATCAGTTCCGGGACAGGGCCCTACGAGCAGTACTTC.

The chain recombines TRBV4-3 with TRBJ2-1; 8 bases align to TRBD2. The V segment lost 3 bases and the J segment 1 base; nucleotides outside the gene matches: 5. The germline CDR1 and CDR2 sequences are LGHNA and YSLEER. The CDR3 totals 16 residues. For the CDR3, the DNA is TGCGCCAGCAGCCAGGTAGCGGGGAGGTCCTACAATGAGCAGTTCTTC. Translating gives CASSQVAGRSYNEQFF.

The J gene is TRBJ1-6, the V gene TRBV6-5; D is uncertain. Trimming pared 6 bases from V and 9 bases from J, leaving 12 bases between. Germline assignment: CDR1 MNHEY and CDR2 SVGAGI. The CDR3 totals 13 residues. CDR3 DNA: TGTGCCAGCAGGGCGGGAAGTTCTTCACCCCTCCACTTT. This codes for CASRAGSSSPLHF.

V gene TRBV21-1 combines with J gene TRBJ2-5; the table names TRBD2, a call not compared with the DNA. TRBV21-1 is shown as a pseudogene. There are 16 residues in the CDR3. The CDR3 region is CASSIGPPSAGGTQYF. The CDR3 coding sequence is TGTGCCAGCAGCATAGGTCCTCCATCGGCCGGGGGGACCCAGTACTTC.

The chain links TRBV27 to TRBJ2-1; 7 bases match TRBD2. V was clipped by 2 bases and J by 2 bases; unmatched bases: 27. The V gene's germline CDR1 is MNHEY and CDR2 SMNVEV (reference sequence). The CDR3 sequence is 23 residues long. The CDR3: CASSLGGGTVFAVGGGTYNEQFF. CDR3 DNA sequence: TGTGCCAGCAGTTTAGGGGGAGGGACCGTCTTTGCCGTGGGCGGGGGAACCTACAATGAGCAGTTCTTC.

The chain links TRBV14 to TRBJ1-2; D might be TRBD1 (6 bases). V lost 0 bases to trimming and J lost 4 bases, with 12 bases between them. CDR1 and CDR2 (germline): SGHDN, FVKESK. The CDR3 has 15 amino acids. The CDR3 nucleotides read TGTGCCAGCAGCCAAGACAACAGGGTTCTCTATGGCTACACCTTC. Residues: CASSQDNRVLYGYTF.

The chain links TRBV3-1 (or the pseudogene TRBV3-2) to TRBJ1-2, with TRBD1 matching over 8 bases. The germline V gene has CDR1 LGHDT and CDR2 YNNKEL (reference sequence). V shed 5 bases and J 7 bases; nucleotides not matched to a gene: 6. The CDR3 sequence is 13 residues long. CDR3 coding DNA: TGTGCCAGCAGCAGAGGACAGGGCTCTGGCTACACCTTC. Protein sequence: CASSRGQGSGYTF.

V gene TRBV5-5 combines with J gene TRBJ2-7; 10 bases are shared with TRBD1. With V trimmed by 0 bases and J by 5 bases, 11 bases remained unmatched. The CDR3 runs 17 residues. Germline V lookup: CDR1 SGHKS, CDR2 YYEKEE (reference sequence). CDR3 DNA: TGTGCCAGCAGCTTGGGCCGGATTAGGACAGGGGGGCACGAGCAGTACTTC. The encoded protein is CASSLGRIRTGGHEQYF.

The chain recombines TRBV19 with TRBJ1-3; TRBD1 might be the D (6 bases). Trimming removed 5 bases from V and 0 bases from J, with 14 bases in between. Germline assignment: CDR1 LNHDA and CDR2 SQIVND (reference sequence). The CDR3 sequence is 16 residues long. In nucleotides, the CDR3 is TGTGCCAGTAGTGTCCTACAGGGAAACTCTGGAAACACCATATATTTT. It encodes CASSVLQGNSGNTIYF.

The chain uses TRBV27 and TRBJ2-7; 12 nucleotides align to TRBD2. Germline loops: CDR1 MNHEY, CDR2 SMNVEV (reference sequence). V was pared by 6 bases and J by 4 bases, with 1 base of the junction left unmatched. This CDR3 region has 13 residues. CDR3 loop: CASRTSGSYEQYF. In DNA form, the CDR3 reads TGTGCCAGCAGGACTAGCGGGAGTTACGAGCAGTACTTC.

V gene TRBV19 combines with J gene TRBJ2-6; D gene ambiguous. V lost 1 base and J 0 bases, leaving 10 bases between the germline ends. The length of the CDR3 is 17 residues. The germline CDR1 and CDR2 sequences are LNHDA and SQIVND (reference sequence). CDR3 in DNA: TGTGCCAGTAGTATAGCACCAGTTGTCTCTGGGGCCAACGTCCTGACTTTC. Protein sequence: CASSIAPVVSGANVLTF.

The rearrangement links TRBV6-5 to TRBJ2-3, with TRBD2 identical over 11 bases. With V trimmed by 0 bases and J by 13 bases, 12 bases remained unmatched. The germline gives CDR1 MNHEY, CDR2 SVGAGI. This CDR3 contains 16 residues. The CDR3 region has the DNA TGTGCCAGCAGTTACTCTAGTAGCGGGGGGGCCCGGGGGAAGTATTTT. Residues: CASSYSSSGGARGKYF.

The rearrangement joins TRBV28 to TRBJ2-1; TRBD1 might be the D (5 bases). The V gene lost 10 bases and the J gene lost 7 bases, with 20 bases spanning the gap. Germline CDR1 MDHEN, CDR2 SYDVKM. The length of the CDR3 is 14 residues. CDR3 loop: CATRRWGSGNEQFF. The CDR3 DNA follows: TGTGCCACTCGACGCTGGGGTTCAGGGAATGAGCAGTTCTTC.

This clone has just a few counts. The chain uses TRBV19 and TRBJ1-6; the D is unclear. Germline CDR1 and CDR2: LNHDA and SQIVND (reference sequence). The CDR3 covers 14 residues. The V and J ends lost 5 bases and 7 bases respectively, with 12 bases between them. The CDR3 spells CASSPHKENSPLHF. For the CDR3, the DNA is TGTGCCAGTAGTCCACACAAGGAGAATTCACCCCTCCACTTT. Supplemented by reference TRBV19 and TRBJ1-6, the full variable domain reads DGGITQSPKYLFRKEGQNVTLSCEQNLNHDAMYWYRQDPGQGLRLIYYSQIVNDFQKGDIAEGYSVSREKKESFPLTVTSAQKNPTAFYLCASSPHKENSPLHFGNGTRLTVT.

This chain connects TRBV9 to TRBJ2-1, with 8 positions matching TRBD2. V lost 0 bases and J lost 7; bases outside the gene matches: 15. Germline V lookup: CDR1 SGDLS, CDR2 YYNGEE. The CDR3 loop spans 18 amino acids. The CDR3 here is CASSVGLAGEIEGNEQFF. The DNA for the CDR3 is TGTGCCAGCAGCGTAGGGCTAGCGGGTGAGATCGAGGGAAATGAGCAGTTCTTC.

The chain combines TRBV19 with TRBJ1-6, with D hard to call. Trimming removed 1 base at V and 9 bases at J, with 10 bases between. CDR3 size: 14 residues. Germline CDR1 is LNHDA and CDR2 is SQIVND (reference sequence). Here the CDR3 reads CASSIGAVGSPLHF. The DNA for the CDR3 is TGTGCCAGTAGTATAGGGGCAGTAGGTTCACCCCTCCACTTT.

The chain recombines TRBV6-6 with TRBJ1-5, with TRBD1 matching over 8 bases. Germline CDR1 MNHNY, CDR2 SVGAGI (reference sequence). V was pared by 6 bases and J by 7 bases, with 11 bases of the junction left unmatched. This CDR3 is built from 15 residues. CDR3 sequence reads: CASRQLQGGRQPQHF. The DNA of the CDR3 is TGTGCCAGCAGGCAATTACAGGGGGGGAGACAGCCCCAGCATTTT.

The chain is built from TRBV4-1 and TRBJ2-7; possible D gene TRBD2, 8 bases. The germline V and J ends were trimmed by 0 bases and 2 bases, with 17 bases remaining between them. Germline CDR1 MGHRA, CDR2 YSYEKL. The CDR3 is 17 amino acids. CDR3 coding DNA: TGCGCCAGCAGCCAAGATAGGGGGCGGGAGGTTCCCTACGAGCAGTACTTC. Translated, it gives CASSQDRGREVPYEQYF.

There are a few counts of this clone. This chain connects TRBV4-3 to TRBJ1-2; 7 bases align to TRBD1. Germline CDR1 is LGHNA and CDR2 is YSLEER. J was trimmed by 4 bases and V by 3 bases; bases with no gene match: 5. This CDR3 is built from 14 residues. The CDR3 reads CASSQGTDSYGYTF. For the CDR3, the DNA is TGCGCCAGCAGCCAGGGGACAGATTCCTATGGCTACACCTTC.